What follows are 27 T cell receptor beta chains derived from one specimen sequenced in a study of esophageal squamous cell carcinoma under preoperative chemotherapy. TCRdb reprocessed the PCR reads with MiXCR, giving one entry per CDR3 protein. The repertoire holds 9,500 to 12,000 distinct CDR3 sequences, with roughly 63% as singletons. Time point in this sample: after preoperative PTX-NDP chemotherapy. The specimen was obtained from a patient given preoperative chemotherapy. The receptor source for this set is a human donor with esophageal squamous cell carcinoma. The donor label of this sample is uncertain.

The chain links TRBV6-1 to TRBJ2-3; 8 bases align to TRBD2. The J call may be in error: the DNA end matches TRBJ2-7 better. The CDR3 runs 14 residues. In germline, CDR1 is MNHNS, CDR2 SASEGT. CDR3 DNA sequence: TGTGCCAGCAGAAAAGCGGGAGTTGACAATGAGCAGTACTTC. Amino acids: CASRKAGVDNEQYF.

The J gene is TRBJ2-1, the V gene TRBV7-8; D is possibly TRBD2 (5 bases). The J call may be mistaken, given a closer DNA end match to TRBJ2-7. This CDR3 is 14 amino acids long. Germline CDR1 reads SGHVS; CDR2 reads FQNEAQ. CDR3 in DNA: TGTGCCAGCCGCCGGTGGGAGTGGTTGAATGAGCAGTACTTC. Encoded protein: CASRRWEWLNEQYF.

This clonotype was counted between two and nine times. This sequence may be a read error, since a much larger clone differs from it by one base. CDR3 in DNA: TGCGCCAGCAGCGGAGAGGCCCAGTTCTTC. Its translation is CASSGEAQFF. The rearrangement uses TRBV5-1 and TRBJ2-5; D is ambiguous. With the DNA end fitting TRBJ2-1 better, the J assignment may be wrong. This CDR3 has 10 residues. Germline CDR1 SGHRS, CDR2 YFSETQ.

Notes on this clonotype: One end of the junction is discordant with germline, which a read error may explain. The chain links TRBV6-1 to TRBJ2-4, with 7 bases matching TRBD2. CDR1 MNHNS and CDR2 SASEGT come from the germline V gene. This CDR3 has 13 amino acids. The CDR3 nucleotides are TGTGGCAGCGGGGATGTGAGCCAAGATACTCAGTACTTC. The encoded protein is CGSGDVSQDTQYF.

The genes are TRBV27 and TRBJ2-1; D call uncertain. The CDR3 is 15 amino acids. Germline V gene lookup returns CDR1 MNHEY and CDR2 SMNVEV (reference sequence). The V end lost 2 bases, the J end lost 0 bases, and 8 bases lay between the germline ends. CDR3 protein: CASSLRLTSYNEQFF. Written as DNA, the CDR3 is TGTGCCAGCAGTTTACGATTGACCTCCTACAATGAGCAGTTCTTC.

This chain connects TRBV6-1 to TRBJ2-1, with 7 nucleotides matching TRBD2. The CDR3 extends over 16 amino acids. Trimming cost V 9 bases and J 7 bases; bases outside gene matches: 18. Germline V gene lookup returns CDR1 MNHNS and CDR2 SASEGT. CDR3 amino acids: CASEHGRGGLMNEQFF. CDR3 sequence (DNA): TGTGCCAGTGAACATGGGCGTGGGGGACTAATGAATGAGCAGTTCTTC.

This chain connects TRBV6-1 to TRBJ2-4, with D possibly TRBD2 on 6 matching bases. The ends were cut back, 2 bases at V and 10 bases at J, with 21 bases in the middle. Germline CDR1 reads MNHNS; CDR2 reads SASEGT. The CDR3 is made up of 16 amino acids. Here the CDR3 DNA reads TGTGCCAGCAGTGAATTGGGGGGAAGCGCCACAGATATTCAGTACTTC. Translation: CASSELGGSATDIQYF.

With respect to this clonotype: This may arise from a read error, as a much more abundant clone is one base away. This chain uses TRBV10-3 with TRBJ2-2, with 8 bases aligning to TRBD1. The germline V gene encodes CDR1 ENHRY and CDR2 SYGVKD. The CDR3 is 14 amino acids. For the CDR3, the DNA is TGTGTCGGTTCTCCACAGGGGGACACCGGGGAGCTGTTTTTT. Its protein product is CVGSPQGDTGELFF.

The genes are TRBV6-4 and TRBJ2-2, with D uncertain. This CDR3 spans 13 amino acids. Germline V lookup: CDR1 MRHNA, CDR2 SNTAGT. V was cut by 2 bases and J by 4 bases, with 5 bases left in between. CDR3 coding DNA: TGTGCCAGCAGTGACAGGGCCACCGGGGAGCTGTTTTTT. Amino acids: CASSDRATGELFF.

As regards this clonotype: One junction end does not reproduce the germline sequence, and a read error may be involved. The rearrangement uses TRBV6-1 and TRBJ2-3; D possibly corresponds to TRBD1 (6 bases). Germline V gene sequence: CDR1 MNHNS, CDR2 SASEGT. This CDR3 is built from 20 residues. CDR3: CASSSRGLLSGLGATDTQYF. Here the CDR3 DNA reads TGTGCCAGCAGCTCACGAGGTCTCCTCTCGGGGCTGGGGGCTACAGATACGCAGTATTTC.

The sample holds a few counts of this clonotype. The chain combines TRBV6-1 with TRBJ2-3; D possibly matches TRBD1 or TRBD2 (5 bases each). Germline CDR1 is MNHNS and CDR2 is SASEGT. The CDR3 spans 16 residues. Trimming removed 6 bases at V and 5 bases at J, with 21 bases between. The CDR3 DNA sequence: TGTGCCAGCAGGGAATTTGGGGGAAGCTACAAAGATACGCAGTATTTT. Translating gives CASREFGGSYKDTQYF.

The genes are TRBV7-2 and TRBJ2-1; 7 bases fit TRBD2. Germline CDR1 reads SGHTA; CDR2 reads FQGNSA. The CDR3 length is 14 residues. V was clipped by 5 bases and J by 10 bases; unmatched bases: 11. CDR3 nucleotide sequence: TGTGCCAGCAGCATCGGGGGGAGCCTCTACGAGCAGTTCTTC. Its protein is CASSIGGSLYEQFF.

The rearrangement joins TRBV7-6 to TRBJ2-1; TRBD2 might be the D (5 bases). The DNA end is more similar to TRBJ2-7, so the J call may be wrong. This CDR3 has 11 amino acids. The germline gives CDR1 SGHVS, CDR2 FNYEAQ. CDR3 loop: CASSSGNEQYF. CDR3 sequence (DNA): TGTGCCAGCAGCTCGGGGAATGAGCAGTACTTC.

To note about this clonotype: At one of its ends the junction is not consistent with the germline gene, which may arise from a read error. The rearrangement links TRBV6-1 to TRBJ2-2; D gene ambiguous. Germline V gene sequence: CDR1 MNHNS, CDR2 SASEGT. The CDR3 extends over 12 amino acids. This CDR3 is CASWTNSGELFF. The CDR3 region has the DNA TGTGCCAGCTGGACGAACTCCGGGGAGCTGTTTTTT.

By share, this clonotype ranks as medium-sized. One end of the junction does not line up with germline, which may come from a read error. The chain links TRBV6-1 to TRBJ2-3; D is perhaps TRBD2 (6 bases). This CDR3 is built from 16 residues. CDR1 and CDR2 from the germline V gene are MNHNS and SASEGT. CDR3 DNA: TGTGCCAGCGGGGGGTTTGGGGGAAGCGACACAGATACGCAGTATTTC. Translating it yields CASGGFGGSDTDTQYF.

This clonotype is a singleton in its sample. The chain carries TRBV6-1 and TRBJ2-5; D is uncertain. Trimming removed 6 bases at V and 11 bases at J, with 25 bases between. This CDR3 has 15 residues. In germline, CDR1 is MNHNS, CDR2 SASEGT. CDR3 sequence reads: CASRSWVSSYNEQYF. The CDR3 DNA is TGTGCCAGCAGGTCGTGGGTTAGTTCCTACAATGAGCAGTACTTC.

This clonotype turned up a few times. The genes are TRBV6-1 and TRBJ2-6; no clear D. The V gene's germline CDR1 is MNHNS and CDR2 SASEGT. Trimming took 0 bases from V and 0 from J, leaving 9 bases between them. This CDR3 spans 17 amino acids. The CDR3 DNA sequence: TGTGCCAGCAGTGAAGCTCTGGTGGCCTCTGGGGCCAACGTCCTGACTTTC. Translation gives CASSEALVASGANVLTF.

This CDR3 is CASSVLGGSDKDTQYF. The CDR3 bases are TGTGCCAGCAGTGTATTGGGGGGGAGCGACAAAGACACGCAGTATTTT. The chain couples TRBV6-1 to TRBJ2-3, with 7 bases fitting TRBD2. Germline CDR1 MNHNS, CDR2 SASEGT. There are 16 residues in the CDR3. With V trimmed by 4 bases and J by 9 bases, 16 bases remained unmatched.

With respect to this clonotype: One junction end does not reproduce the germline sequence, and a read error may be involved. This rearrangement joins TRBV6-1 to TRBJ2-1; possible D gene TRBD2, 7 bases. This CDR3 has 16 amino acids. Per the germline V gene, CDR1 is MNHNS and CDR2 is SASEGT. CDR3 loop: CASSARGRAKGRELFF. The CDR3 nucleotides read TGTGCCAGCAGTGCAAGGGGGAGGGCGAAGGGGAGGGAGCTGTTCTTC.

This clonotype was counted once. The junction differs from germline at one of its ends, possibly a read error. V and J are TRBV7-2 and TRBJ2-3, with 11 bases matching TRBD1. The CDR3 loop spans 16 amino acids. From germline, CDR1 is SGHTA and CDR2 FQGNSA. The CDR3 protein is CASGGQGGSDTETQYF. The CDR3 DNA is TGTGCCAGCGGGGGACAGGGGGGGAGTGACACAGAGACGCAGTATTTC.

This clonotype was found a few times. The V and J genes are TRBV6-1 and TRBJ2-3, with D possibly being TRBD2 (5 bases). The V gene's germline CDR1 is MNHNS and CDR2 SASEGT. The CDR3 has 13 amino acids. V shed 5 bases and J shed 3 bases, with 9 bases lying between them. The CDR3: CASSPPGTDTQYF. The CDR3 coding sequence is TGTGCCAGCAGTCCCCCGGGAACAGATACGCAGTATTTT.

This clonotype was observed a single time. V and J are TRBV6-1 and TRBJ2-5, with 7 bases identical to TRBD2. The J call is doubtful: the DNA matches TRBJ2-1 better. Germline V gene data show CDR1 as MNHNS and CDR2 as SASEGT. This CDR3 has 14 residues. The CDR3 reads CASSGGLVRETQFF. DNA of the CDR3: TGTGCCAGCAGTGGAGGACTAGTCAGGGAGACCCAGTTCTTC.

The genes are TRBV6-1 and TRBJ2-3, with D perhaps assigned TRBD1 or TRBD2 (5 bases each). V lost 4 bases to trimming and J lost 5 bases, with 10 bases between them. The CDR3 has 13 amino acids. Germline V lookup: CDR1 MNHNS, CDR2 SASEGT. The chain's CDR3 is CASSVRDEDTQYF. CDR3 in DNA: TGTGCCAGCAGTGTTAGGGACGAAGATACGCAGTATTTT.

The V gene is TRBV6-2 or TRBV6-3, the J gene TRBJ2-3, with 8 bases fitting TRBD2. CDR3 length: 18 residues. Germline CDR1 is MNHEY and CDR2 is SVGEGT. With V trimmed by 0 bases and J by 4 bases, 12 bases remained unmatched. The CDR3 coding sequence is TGTGCCAGCAGTTACTCGATAATCAGCGGGAGTGACGCAGATACGCAGTATTTT. This codes for CASSYSIISGSDADTQYF.

The chain combines TRBV7-2 with TRBJ2-3, with 7 bases lining up with TRBD2. CDR3 length equals 12 residues. J lost 4 bases, V lost 5 bases, and 0 bases had no gene match. The germline CDR1 and CDR2 sequences are SGHTA and FQGNSA. The CDR3 here is CASSGGADTQYF. CDR3 sequence (DNA): TGTGCCAGCAGCGGGGGGGCAGATACGCAGTATTTT.

This chain links TRBV7-2 with TRBJ2-3; weak D call: TRBD2 (6 bases). The V and J ends lost 5 bases and 0 bases respectively, with 9 bases between them. The germline CDR1 and CDR2 sequences are SGHTA and FQGNSA. The CDR3 spans 14 residues. The CDR3 sequence: CASSGGGSTDTQYF. In nucleotides, the CDR3 is TGTGCCAGCAGCGGAGGAGGGAGCACAGATACGCAGTATTTT. Together with reference TRBV7-2 and TRBJ2-3, the CDR3 gives the full variable domain: GAGVSQSPSNKVTEKGKDVELRCDPISGHTALYWYRQSLGQGLEFLIYFQGNSAPDKSGLPSDRFSAERTGGSVSTLTIQRTQQEDSAVYLCASSGGGSTDTQYFGPGTRLTVL.

This clonotype was counted a single time. The V gene is TRBV28, the J gene TRBJ2-3; a possible D gene is TRBD2 (6 bases). The end of the DNA aligns better with TRBJ2-7, so the J call may be wrong. CDR3 length: 15 residues. The germline V gene encodes CDR1 MDHEN and CDR2 SYDVKM. The chain's CDR3 is CAGGSGGRGTETQYF. CDR3 nucleotides: TGTGCCGGGGGTTCCGGGGGACGTGGCACAGAGACGCAGTACTTC.